This T cell receptor beta chain was retrieved from a study of cytomegalovirus exposure and HLA in healthy donors. Across the whole study: There were 350 to 400 genotyped donors. Of these, 81% fell in the genetic ancestry cluster associated with self-reported Caucasian donors.

Germline loops: CDR1 MNHEY, CDR2 SMNVEV (reference sequence). V was pared by 2 bases and J by 3 bases, with 13 bases between. The CDR3 loop spans 15 amino acids. Primers included in the PCR were 60 Vbeta and 13 Jbeta primers. Sequencing used immunoSEQ multiplex PCR; TCRdb keeps in-frame clones, though not all of them. The sample contains roughly 200,000 clones, roughly four fifths of which appear only once. Study results and caveats: It was shown in a later analysis that HLA-associated TCR beta chains were more clonally expanded than other, equally common chains.

As regards this clone: The antigen is not known.

The specimen sequenced was PBMCs. The J gene is TRBJ1-1, the V gene TRBV27; D gene unclear. The TCR was taken from a young man in good health and CMV-seronegative. The CDR3 region has the DNA TGTGCCAGCAGTTTAAGCATACTATTCCACACTGAAGCTTTCTTT. It yields the protein CASSLSILFHTEAFF.